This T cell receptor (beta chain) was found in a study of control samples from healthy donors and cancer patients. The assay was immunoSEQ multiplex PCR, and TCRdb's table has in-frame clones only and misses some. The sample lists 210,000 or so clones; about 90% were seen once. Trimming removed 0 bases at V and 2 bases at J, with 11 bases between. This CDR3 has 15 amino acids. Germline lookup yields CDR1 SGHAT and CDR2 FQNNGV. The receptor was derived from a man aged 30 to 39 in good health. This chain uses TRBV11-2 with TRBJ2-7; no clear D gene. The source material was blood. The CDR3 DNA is TGTGCCAGCAGCTTAGATAAAGGTCTAGCCTACGAGCAGTACTTC. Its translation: CASSLDKGLAYEQYF.